Sequencing of this T cell receptor (beta chain) was carried out in a study of response to subunit inactivated influenza vaccine. The germline V and J ends were trimmed by 8 bases and 7 bases, with 17 bases remaining between them. CDR1 and CDR2 from the germline V gene are MNHEY and SMNVEV (reference sequence). The CDR3 loop spans 14 amino acids. TCRdb recomputed calls from the RT-PCR reads with MiXCR, one row per CDR3 protein. Counted here are hundreds of thousands of distinct CDR3 sequences, around 10% occurring once; the ten biggest clones make up 11%. These same data were also listed under a study on T cells expressing NK-cell markers. That source adds: The cDNA for TCR beta came from 5'RACE template switching with UMIs. All TCR beta repertoires analysed originated from sorted CD3+CD56+NKG2C+, CD3+CD56+NKG2C- and CD3+CD56-NKG2C+ T cells. The share of CD8+ T cells held by dominant NKG2C+ clonotypes was about 1.0-7.5% in several donors. These clonotypes, the leaders elsewhere, also led the CD3+CD56-NKG2C+ fraction in a handful of donors. HCMV specificity of expanded NKG2C+ T cell clones remained unclear.

The chain uses TRBV27 and TRBJ2-2; D gene ambiguous. The sequenced sample was PBMCs from blood, obtained on the day of vaccination. This TCR came from a man aged 45-60 years who received an inactivated influenza vaccine. CDR3 protein: CASGYYGSGGELFF. In DNA form, the CDR3 reads TGTGCCAGCGGGTACTACGGTTCTGGCGGGGAGCTGTTTTTT.